One TCR beta chain is described in this entry. The germline gives CDR1 MGHRA, CDR2 YSYEKL. The CDR3 contains 17 residues. The junction had 12 bases not matched to a gene; V was cut back by 4 bases and J by 3 bases. The data were produced by immunoSEQ multiplex PCR, yet TCRdb's version contains in-frame clones alone and is incomplete. In the table there are 190,000 or so clones, 80% to 90% of which are singletons. These data originate in a study of blood T cell repertoires in COVID-19. As for the study in general: The samples span acute and convalescent COVID-19 from the United States, Italy and Spain.

Material for sequencing was peripheral blood. The source of this sequence is a woman in her 70s with acute or convalescent COVID-19. The V and J genes are TRBV4-1 and TRBJ1-2, with 9 bases identical to TRBD1. The CDR3 reads CASSRQVSGTGHYGYTF. CDR3 coding DNA: TGCGCCAGCAGCCGGCAAGTTTCCGGGACAGGGCACTATGGCTACACCTTC.